This entry is about one T cell receptor beta chain. Its target antigen remains unknown. Base qualities are not recorded, but no much larger clone differs from it by a single base. According to the germline V gene, CDR1 reads KGHDR and CDR2 reads SFDVKD. Trimming takes 4 bases off V and 7 bases off J; junction bases not matched to a gene: 9. From the cysteine through the phenylalanine, the CDR3 covers 16 amino acids. Only the CDR3 DNA stays, 48 bases, in frame from base 1. These data are taken from a study of blood T cell repertoires in COVID-19 (dated by TCRdb to the early 2020s). Regarding the research as a whole: Samples covering the acute and convalescent phases of COVID-19 were provided by collaborators in the United States, Italy and Spain. The material from the prospective study consisted of cDNA or gDNA derived from T cells, B-cell-depleted T cells, or PBMCs. A de-identified subject ID, COVID-19 status, age in years and sex were almost always included in the sample metadata. HLA class I and class II types, where available, came from metadata supplied by the sample provider rather than from assay-based typing. The repertoires were made available in a free public database intended to serve as a resource for research on the immune response to SARS-CoV-2. Deeply sampled blood TCRbeta repertoires from subjects exposed to, actively infected with, or recovered from COVID-19 were included in the dataset. Samples were obtained from the ongoing ImmuneRACE study (first 160 participants) and from 1,254 subjects provided by 6 global collaborators. General study outcomes and caveats: The amount of clinical and demographic metadata varied by source and participant and was provided uncurated.

TCRbeta CDR3 regions were amplified from genomic DNA by means of the immunoSEQ Assay, a bias-controlled multiplex PCR. Concerning the study's data processing: The number of nucleated cells in each sample was estimated by amplification of reference gene primers within the assay. Sequence reads were collapsed and filtered to measure the absolute abundance of every unique TCRbeta CDR3 rearrangement. For each sample, productive Simpson clonality was calculated as the square root of Simpson's diversity index over productive rearrangements. Drawn from immuneACCESS, this table holds only the in-frame rearrangements with V and J called that TCRdb kept. Clones are partly lost; checked studies trace under half to an unresolved V gene and leave the rest unexplained. That table supplies the V and J calls and clone size; D and trimming were determined from the DNA. The sample table holds about 130,000 clones, of which roughly four fifths were seen once. The top ten clones comprise 10% to 14% of the sample.

Collaborating institutions collected whole blood in K2EDTA tubes following their own protocols. For TCRbeta analysis, collaborators shipped samples as frozen whole blood, isolated PBMCs, or DNA extracted from either of those sample types. The origin of this receptor is a human donor in a cohort sampled during active COVID-19. The chain is assembled from TRBV24-1 and TRBJ2-1, with TRBD2 matching 10 junction bases. Sequenced sample: peripheral blood. At the DNA level, the sequence is TGTGCCACCAGTGACCGTAGCGGGGGGCGGTTGAATGAGCAGTTCTTC. This encodes CATSDRSGGRLNEQFF.